Reported below is one T cell receptor (beta chain). The antigen remains unidentified. CDR3 length: 14 residues. Trimming pared 3 bases from V and 9 bases from J, leaving 15 bases between. The data were obtained in a study of naive and memory T cell subsets. Study findings and constraints: Expression changes during T cell differentiation may affect RNA-based TCR counts.

An equimolar mix of two oligonucleotides served as the beta constant-region primer for TRBC1 and TRBC2. Ligation attached a single-stranded oligonucleotide with a 12-nucleotide UMI and the SP2 primer to the cDNA 3' end. TCRdb passed the UMI-ligation and nested PCR reads through MiXCR, listing each CDR3 protein once. This table holds some 83,000 distinct CDR3 sequences, 13% found once. The clonotype comes from a human donor in good health. Material for sequencing was central memory CD4+ T cells from blood. The chain links TRBV12-3 or TRBV12-4 to TRBJ2-1; D may be TRBD2 (6 bases). The CDR3 spells CASSFGISGGEQFF. The CDR3 DNA sequence: TGTGCCAGCAGTTTCGGGATTAGCGGCGGTGAGCAGTTCTTC.